This is a list of T cell receptor beta chains from one sample in a study of T-cell reconstitution after alpha-beta-depleted transplantation in children. TCRdb called the PCR reads again in MiXCR, with one record for every CDR3 protein. The table includes 120,000 to 150,000 distinct CDR3 sequences, more than 8% detected once. The sample was PBMCs, mostly from graft donor cells, taken 180 days after TCRalphabeta/CD19-depleted stem cell transplant. These receptors were obtained from a female patient aged 2-9 years who had a stem cell transplant for congenital amegakaryocytic thrombocytopenia, so the T cells may come from the graft donor. The CDR3 runs from the conserved cysteine through the conserved F or W. A D gene is named only where the DNA matches it firmly. Clone size is not always given. Where it is, it says once, few, many or a class for expanded clones.

j_call,d_call,v_call,clone_size,cdr3_nt,cdr3_aa
TRBJ2-1,TRBD2,TRBV20-1,many,TGCAGTGCTAGAAATCGGCTGCGGGAGACCTCCTACAATGAGCAGTTCTTC,CSARNRLRETSYNEQFF
TRBJ1-1,TRBD1,TRBV29-1,many,TGCAGCGTCATGACAGGGAGGAACACTGAAGCTTTCTTT,CSVMTGRNTEAFF
TRBJ2-2,.,TRBV20-1,.,TGCAGTGCGTCCGGGGACTCGAGCACCGGGGAGCTGTTTTTT,CSASGDSSTGELFF
TRBJ2-1,.,TRBV7-2,.,TGTGCCAGCAGCTTAGCGTTACTAGGGGGCAATGAGCAGTTCTTC,CASSLALLGGNEQFF
TRBJ2-7,.,TRBV29-1,many,TGCAGCGTAGCTGACAGGCACTACGAGCAGTACTTC,CSVADRHYEQYF
TRBJ2-3,.,TRBV12-3/TRBV12-4,few,TGTGCCAGCAGTTTCGACGACGGATATACGCAGTATTTT,CASSFDDGYTQYF
TRBJ1-5,.,TRBV7-8,.,TGTGCCAGCAGCTTAGCGCGGGGGCCGGTGAGGGGCAGGCAGCCCCAGCATTTT,CASSLARGPVRGRQPQHF
TRBJ2-3,TRBD2,TRBV10-3,many,TGTGCCATCAGTGAGGGGCGGGGGGGCGCATCAGATACGCAGTATTTT,CAISEGRGGASDTQYF
TRBJ2-7,TRBD1,TRBV5-1,.,TGCGCCAGCAGCTTGTATGGGGACAGGAGCTCCTACGAGCAGTACTTC,CASSLYGDRSSYEQYF
TRBJ2-1,.,TRBV20-1,.,TGCAGTGCTAGCTTTGGTTACAATGAGCAGTTCTTC,CSASFGYNEQFF
TRBJ1-1,.,TRBV6-1,many,TGTGCCACCGCAGACGATGGGGGCACTGAAGCTTTCTTT,CATADDGGTEAFF
TRBJ2-7,TRBD2,TRBV20-1,.,TGCAGTGCTAGATTTTTGGGGCGGCGGACTAGCGGGAGGCCCAGCTCCTACGAGCAGTACTTC,CSARFLGRRTSGRPSSYEQYF
TRBJ2-7,.,TRBV6-2/TRBV6-3,.,TGTGCCAGTATCAGAACCTACGAGCAGTACTTC,CASIRTYEQYF
TRBJ1-3,.,TRBV28,many,TGTGCCAGCAGGCACGAAAACACCATATATTTT,CASRHENTIYF
TRBJ2-2,.,TRBV28,few,TGTGCCAGCAGTTCGTATACCCCTCGGACAGAGAACACCGGGGAGCTGTTTTTT,CASSSYTPRTENTGELFF
TRBJ2-3,TRBD2,TRBV5-1,many,TGCGCCAGCAGATCGGGACTAGGGGCAGATACGCAGTATTTT,CASRSGLGADTQYF
TRBJ1-3,.,TRBV12-3/TRBV12-4,many,TGTGCCAGCAGTCCCAGACAGGTCCACTCTGGAAACACCATATATTTT,CASSPRQVHSGNTIYF
TRBJ1-2,.,TRBV27,many,TGTGCCAGCAGTTTAAGGCCAGCTAACTATGGCTACACCTTC,CASSLRPANYGYTF
TRBJ2-6,.,TRBV12-3/TRBV12-4,many,TGTGCCACCGACCAGGACACCCTCTCTGGGGCCAACGTCCTGACTTTC,CATDQDTLSGANVLTF
TRBJ1-1,.,TRBV4-1,many,TGCGCCAGCAGCCAAGATCCGGGACGGATGAACACTGAAGCTTTCTTT,CASSQDPGRMNTEAFF
TRBJ2-1,.,TRBV10-2,few,TGCGCCAGCAGTGAGTCGCTGCTAGGTGGGGGGCAGTTCTTC,CASSESLLGGGQFF
TRBJ2-7,.,TRBV20-1,many,TGCAGTGCTAGCCCCCAGGAGCCCGAGCAGTACTTC,CSASPQEPEQYF
TRBJ1-2,TRBD1,TRBV29-1,.,TGCAGCGGAGGGACAGGGCCATATGGCTACACCTTC,CSGGTGPYGYTF
TRBJ2-5,.,TRBV5-1,many,TGCGCCAGCAGCATGGGGACTGACGGGGAGACCCAGTACTTC,CASSMGTDGETQYF
TRBJ1-1,.,TRBV5-1,many,TGCGCCAGCAGCTTGGTGTTCGGGGGAGGCGACACTGAAGCTTTCTTT,CASSLVFGGGDTEAFF
TRBJ2-7,.,TRBV5-1,many,TGCGCCAGCAGCCAACTAGGCTACGAGCAGTACTTC,CASSQLGYEQYF
TRBJ1-2,.,TRBV4-1,.,TGCTCCAGCAGCCAAGGCCAGGGAAAGGCGGGCGGCTACACCTTC,CSSSQGQGKAGGYTF
TRBJ2-5,.,TRBV5-6,many,TGTGCCAGCAGCCCCACGGGACCCAAAGAGACCCAGTACTTC,CASSPTGPKETQYF
TRBJ2-7,TRBD1,TRBV3-1,many,TGTGCCAGCAGCCGCACGCCGGGACAGGGAATATCCTACGAGCAGTACTTC,CASSRTPGQGISYEQYF
TRBJ2-3,TRBD1,TRBV5-1,few,TGCGCCAGCAGCGCCACAGGGGTAGATACGCGCTATTTT,CASSATGVDTRYF
TRBJ1-6,.,TRBV5-6,many,TGTGCCAGCAGCTTGGGAGGTGGTTTATCCCTCCACTTT,CASSLGGGLSLHF
TRBJ2-1,TRBD2,TRBV11-2,.,TGTGCCAGCAGCATCTGGACTAGCGGGATAGTGGACAGTGAGCAGTTCTTC,CASSIWTSGIVDSEQFF
TRBJ2-7,.,TRBV4-2,many,TGTGCCAGCAGCCAAGCACAAGGGGCCTACGAGCAGTACTTC,CASSQAQGAYEQYF
TRBJ2-1,TRBD2,TRBV28,many,TGTGCCAGCAGGACGGCCGGGACTACCAATGAGCAGTTCTTC,CASRTAGTTNEQFF
TRBJ1-4,.,TRBV14,many,TGTGCCACCTCCAGGGCCCTTAATGAAAAACTGTTTTTT,CATSRALNEKLFF
TRBJ2-3,TRBD2,TRBV20-1,.,TGCAGTGCTAGTCCCCTCTTTGCTAGCGGGAGTCTGAATACGCAGTATTTT,CSASPLFASGSLNTQYF
TRBJ2-7,TRBD2,TRBV29-1,many,TGCAGCGTTGCTTGGTGGACTAGCGGCGACCTTTACGAGCAGTACTTC,CSVAWWTSGDLYEQYF
TRBJ2-7,.,TRBV12-3/TRBV12-4,few,TGTGCCAGCAGGTCCGGCCCCAGCTCCTACGAGCAGTACTTC,CASRSGPSSYEQYF
TRBJ2-7,TRBD1,TRBV6-1,many,TGTGCCAGCAAAACAGGGGGCCCCTACGAGCAGTACTTC,CASKTGGPYEQYF
TRBJ2-5,TRBD1,TRBV5-1,many,TGCGCCAGCAGCCGCACAGGGGGGAAAGAGACCCAGTACTTC,CASSRTGGKETQYF
TRBJ1-2,.,TRBV28,few,TGTGCCAGCAGTTTAGACGACCCCGGCTACACCTTC,CASSLDDPGYTF
TRBJ2-1,TRBD2,TRBV12-3/TRBV12-4,.,TGTGCCAGCAGTTTAGCCTCCCCGGGAGGTGAGCAGTTCTTC,CASSLASPGGEQFF
TRBJ2-1,.,TRBV6-1,few,TGTGCCAGCAGTGCCGGGTTGGACAATGAGCAGTTCTTC,CASSAGLDNEQFF
TRBJ1-5,.,TRBV20-1,many,TGCAGTGCTAGAGGAGGGGGTGGCAATCAGCCCCAGCATTTT,CSARGGGGNQPQHF
TRBJ2-7,TRBD1,TRBV5-1,many,TGCGCCAGCAGCTTGAGGACAGGCTTAGACTCCTACGAGCAGTACTTC,CASSLRTGLDSYEQYF
TRBJ1-4,.,TRBV5-5,many,TGTGCCAGCAGCTTGGGGGGATCAACTAATGAAAAACTGTTTTTT,CASSLGGSTNEKLFF
TRBJ1-4,.,TRBV5-1,many,TGCGCCAGCAGCTTGGGACATTCTAATGAAAAACTGTTTTTT,CASSLGHSNEKLFF
TRBJ2-5,TRBD2,TRBV5-1,many,TGCGCCAGCAGCTTGGAGTCTAGCGGAATCGAGACCCAGTACTTC,CASSLESSGIETQYF
TRBJ2-1,TRBD2,TRBV10-3,many,TGTGCCATCAGGGAATCCCCTAGCGGGGGGCTCTTTGAGCAGTTCTTC,CAIRESPSGGLFEQFF
TRBJ2-7,.,TRBV27,many,TGTGCCAGCAGTTATAGCGGTCCTGCCTACGAGCAGTACTTC,CASSYSGPAYEQYF
TRBJ2-7,.,TRBV20-1,.,TGCAGTGCTATCGGGACCCTCCCCTACGAGCAGTACTTC,CSAIGTLPYEQYF
TRBJ2-1,.,TRBV5-1,few,TGCGCCAGCAGCTTGGGGCTAGCGAGGTACAATGAGCAGTTCTTC,CASSLGLARYNEQFF